The T cell receptor (beta chain) under discussion was sequenced for a study of identical twins. A universal primer site was incorporated via template switching, and the cDNA contained unique molecular identifiers. TCRdb itself ran the 5' RACE reads through MiXCR, one entry per CDR3 protein. The sample has approximately 1.8 million distinct CDR3 sequences, around a third seen once; the top ten hold about 0.25%. Notes on this clonotype: Its antigen remains unidentified.

Study conclusions and caveats: Less excess twin sharing appeared in beta out-of-frame sequences.

Germline CDR1 SGHTA, CDR2 FQGNSA. The CDR3 length is 16 residues. V lost 1 base and J lost 3; bases outside the gene matches: 2. Input material: cord blood. This TCR was recovered from a newborn girl in good health. V is TRBV7-2 and J is TRBJ2-1; TRBD2 matches 11 bases. In nucleotides, the CDR3 is TGTGCCAGCAGCTTAGTACTAGCGGGGGTCTACAATGAGCAGTTCTTC. It yields the protein CASSLVLAGVYNEQFF.